The clone carrying this T cell receptor (beta chain) was detected only once. The data stem from a study of blood T cell repertoires in COVID-19. The protocol was immunoSEQ multiplex PCR, while the TCRdb copy is restricted to in-frame clones and leaves out a portion. The sample lists approximately 230,000 clones, 88% occurring once. V was shortened by 1 base and J by 0 bases, with 12 bases between the two germline ends. The CDR3 sequence is 16 residues long. Germline CDR1 and CDR2: SGHTA and FQGNSA. The material sequenced was peripheral blood. The clonotype comes from an elderly man with acute or convalescent COVID-19. The rearrangement uses TRBV7-2 and TRBJ1-1; D is unresolved. Here the CDR3 reads CASSLGQLGMNTEAFF. The CDR3 nucleotides read TGTGCCAGCAGCTTAGGTCAGCTAGGAATGAACACTGAAGCTTTCTTT.